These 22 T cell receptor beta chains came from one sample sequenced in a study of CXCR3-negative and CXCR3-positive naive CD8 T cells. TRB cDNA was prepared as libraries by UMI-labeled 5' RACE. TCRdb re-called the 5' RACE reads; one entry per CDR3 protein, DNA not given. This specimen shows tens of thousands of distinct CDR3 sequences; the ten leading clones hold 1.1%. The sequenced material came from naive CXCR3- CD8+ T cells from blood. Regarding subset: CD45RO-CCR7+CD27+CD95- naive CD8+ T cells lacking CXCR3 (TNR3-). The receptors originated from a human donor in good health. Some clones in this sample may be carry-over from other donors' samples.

CDR3 amino acids: CASSQAGTSGYADTQYF. The chain employs TRBV14 and TRBJ2-3; the TCRdb call, TRBD2, lacks DNA for checking. This CDR3 comprises 17 residues. The V gene's germline CDR1 is SGHDN and CDR2 FVKESK.

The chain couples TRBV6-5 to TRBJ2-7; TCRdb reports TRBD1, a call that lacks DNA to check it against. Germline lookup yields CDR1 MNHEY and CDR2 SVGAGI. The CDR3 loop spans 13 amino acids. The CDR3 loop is CASSATGNGEQYF.

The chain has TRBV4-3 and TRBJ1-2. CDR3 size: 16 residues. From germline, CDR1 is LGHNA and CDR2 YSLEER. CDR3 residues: CASSQDYAGTNYGYTF.

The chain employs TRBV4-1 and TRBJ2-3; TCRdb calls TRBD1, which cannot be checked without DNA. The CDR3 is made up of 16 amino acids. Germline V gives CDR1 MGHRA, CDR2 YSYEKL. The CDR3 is CASSDGQGSFSDTQYF.

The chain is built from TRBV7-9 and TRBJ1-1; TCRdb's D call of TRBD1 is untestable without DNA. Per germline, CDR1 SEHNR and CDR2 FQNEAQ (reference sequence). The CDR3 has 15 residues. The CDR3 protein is CASSSPDRENTEAFF.

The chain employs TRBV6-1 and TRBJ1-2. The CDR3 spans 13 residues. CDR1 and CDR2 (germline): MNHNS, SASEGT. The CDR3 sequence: CASRTYANYGYTF.

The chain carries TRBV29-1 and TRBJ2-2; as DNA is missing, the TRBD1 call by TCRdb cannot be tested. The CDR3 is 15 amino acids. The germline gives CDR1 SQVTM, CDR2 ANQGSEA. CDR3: CSARLTGTNTGELFF.

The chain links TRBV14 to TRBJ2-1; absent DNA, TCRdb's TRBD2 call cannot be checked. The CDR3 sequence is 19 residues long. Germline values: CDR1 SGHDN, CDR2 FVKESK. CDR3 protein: CASSQTGTSGGASYNEQFF.

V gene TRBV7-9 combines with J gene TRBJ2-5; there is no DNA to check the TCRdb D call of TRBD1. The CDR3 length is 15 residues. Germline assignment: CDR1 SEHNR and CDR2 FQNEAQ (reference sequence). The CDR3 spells CASSLRDTFQETQYF. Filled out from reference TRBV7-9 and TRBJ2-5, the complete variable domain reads DTGVSQNPRHKITKRGQNVTFRCDPISEHNRLYWYRQTLGQGPEFLTYFQNEAQLEKSRLLSDRFSAERPKGSFSTLEIQRTEQGDSAMYLCASSLRDTFQETQYFGPGTRLLVL.

The CDR3 is CSVGQGPSNEQFF. This rearrangement joins TRBV29-1 to TRBJ2-1; TCRdb's D call, TRBD1, is unchecked because there is no DNA. This CDR3 contains 13 residues. Per the germline V gene, CDR1 is SQVTM and CDR2 is ANQGSEA.

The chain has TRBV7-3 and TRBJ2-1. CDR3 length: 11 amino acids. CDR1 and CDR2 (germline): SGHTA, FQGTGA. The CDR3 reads CASSLTNEQFF.

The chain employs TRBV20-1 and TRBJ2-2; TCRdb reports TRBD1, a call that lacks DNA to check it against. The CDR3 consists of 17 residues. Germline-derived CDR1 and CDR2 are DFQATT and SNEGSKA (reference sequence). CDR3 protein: CSARDLRQGIYTGELFF.

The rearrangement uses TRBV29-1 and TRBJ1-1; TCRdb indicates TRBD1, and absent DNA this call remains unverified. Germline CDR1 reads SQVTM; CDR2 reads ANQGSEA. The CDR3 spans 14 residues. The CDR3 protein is CSVEEGVVGTEAFF.

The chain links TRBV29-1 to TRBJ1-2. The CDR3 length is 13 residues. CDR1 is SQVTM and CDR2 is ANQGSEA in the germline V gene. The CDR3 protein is CSAAGGGIYGYTF.

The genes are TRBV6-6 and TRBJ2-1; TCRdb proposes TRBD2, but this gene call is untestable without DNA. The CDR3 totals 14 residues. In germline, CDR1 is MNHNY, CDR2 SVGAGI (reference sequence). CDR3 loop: CASSYSAGENEQFF.

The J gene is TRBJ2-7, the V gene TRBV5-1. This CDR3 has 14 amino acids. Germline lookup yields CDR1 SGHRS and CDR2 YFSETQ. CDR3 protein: CASKFGGGPYEQYF.

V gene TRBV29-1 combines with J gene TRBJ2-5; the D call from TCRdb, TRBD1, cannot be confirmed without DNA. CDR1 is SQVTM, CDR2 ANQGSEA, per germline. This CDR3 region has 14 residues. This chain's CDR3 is CSVEVLRVEETQYF.

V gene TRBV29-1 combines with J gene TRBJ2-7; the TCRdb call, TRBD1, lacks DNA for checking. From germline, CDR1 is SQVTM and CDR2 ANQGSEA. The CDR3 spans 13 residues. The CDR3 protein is CSVDRTGGYEQYF.

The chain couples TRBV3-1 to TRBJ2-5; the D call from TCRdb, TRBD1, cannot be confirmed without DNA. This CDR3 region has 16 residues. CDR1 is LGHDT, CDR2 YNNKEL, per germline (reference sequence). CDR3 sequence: CASSQRGMTEQETPYF.

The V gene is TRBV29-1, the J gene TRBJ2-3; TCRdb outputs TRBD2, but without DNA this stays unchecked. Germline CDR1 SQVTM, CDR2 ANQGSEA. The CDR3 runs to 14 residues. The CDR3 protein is CSVLAGGRADTQYF.

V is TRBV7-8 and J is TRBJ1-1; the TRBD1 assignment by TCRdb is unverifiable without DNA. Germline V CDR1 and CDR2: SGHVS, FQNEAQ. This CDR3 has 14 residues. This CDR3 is CASNQGFANTEAFF.

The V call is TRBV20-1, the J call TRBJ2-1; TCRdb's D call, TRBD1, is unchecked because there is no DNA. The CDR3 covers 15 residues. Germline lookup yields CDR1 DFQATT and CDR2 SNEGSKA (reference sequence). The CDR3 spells CSARERGFSYNEQFF.